The 23 T cell receptor beta chains reported below all come from one sample, sequenced in a study of blood T cell repertoires in COVID-19. Only in-frame clones appear in the TCRdb table, and some are missing; sequencing was by immunoSEQ multiplex PCR. The top ten clones hold approximately 2.1% of a sample with 250,000 to 300,000 clones, roughly 90% of them seen once. Sequences were obtained from peripheral blood. Receptors originate from a woman aged 30 to 39 with COVID-19, enrolled during active disease.

The chain carries TRBV11-3 and TRBJ1-1; TRBD1 might be the D (6 bases). The germline V gene has CDR1 SGHNT and CDR2 YENEEA. CDR3 length: 13 amino acids. Trimming removed 4 bases at V and 3 bases at J, with 9 bases between. The CDR3 spells CASSSYRDTEAFF. CDR3 nucleotides: TGTGCCAGCAGCTCCTACAGGGACACTGAAGCTTTCTTT.

The rearrangement uses TRBV13 and TRBJ2-7, with 13 positions matching TRBD2. The CDR3 length is 15 residues. CDR1 and CDR2 (germline): PRHDT, FYEKMQ (reference sequence). After removal of 4 bases from V and 6 bases from J, the junction contained 6 bases not matched to a gene. CDR3 amino acids: CASSSRTSGSSEQYF. In DNA form, the CDR3 reads TGTGCCAGCAGCTCCAGGACTAGCGGGAGCTCCGAGCAGTACTTC.

The chain combines TRBV19 with TRBJ2-1; D gene uncertain. Germline-derived CDR1 and CDR2 are LNHDA and SQIVND (reference sequence). Trimming stripped 5 bases from V and 0 bases from J, with 8 bases between. The CDR3 has 14 residues. The CDR3 DNA follows: TGTGCCAGTAGTCCAGTCCACTCCTACAATGAGCAGTTCTTC. This gives the protein CASSPVHSYNEQFF.

This chain joins TRBV11-2 and TRBJ2-2, with a possible D match to TRBD2 (6 bases). Per germline, CDR1 SGHAT and CDR2 FQNNGV. There are 16 residues in the CDR3. V was cut by 5 bases and J by 1 base, with 14 bases left in between. CDR3 residues: CASSHQPGENTGELFF. Written as DNA, the CDR3 is TGTGCCAGCAGCCATCAACCGGGAGAGAACACCGGGGAGCTGTTTTTT.

This chain joins TRBV7-9 and TRBJ2-5; TRBD2 agrees at 10 bases. This CDR3 comprises 18 residues. The germline V gene has CDR1 SEHNR and CDR2 FQNEAQ (reference sequence). Trimming took 4 bases from V and 3 from J; bases not matched to a gene: 14. The CDR3 loop reads CASSSPRLLAGREETQYF. For the CDR3, the DNA is TGTGCCAGCAGCTCTCCCAGGCTACTAGCGGGACGGGAAGAGACCCAGTACTTC.

V and J are TRBV30 and TRBJ1-6; tentative D call: TRBD1 (6 bases). This CDR3 contains 13 residues. Trimming shortened V by 4 bases and J by 7 bases, and 11 bases separated the two germline ends. Per the germline V gene, CDR1 is GTSNPN and CDR2 is SVGIG (reference sequence). The CDR3 DNA follows: TGTGCCTGGACACGGCAGGGGAATTCACCCCTCCACTTT. Residues: CAWTRQGNSPLHF.

The rearrangement links TRBV7-9 to TRBJ2-7, with D perhaps matching TRBD1 (6 bases). V gave up 4 bases and J gave up 5 bases, with 12 bases separating them. Germline V lookup: CDR1 SEHNR, CDR2 FQNEAQ (reference sequence). This CDR3 has 13 amino acids. The CDR3 is CASSSTRQDEQYF. CDR3 nucleotide sequence: TGTGCCAGCAGCTCTACCCGACAGGACGAGCAGTACTTC. The full variable domain, rest sourced from reference TRBV7-9 and TRBJ2-7, is DTGVSQNPRHKITKRGQNVTFRCDPISEHNRLYWYRQTLGQGPEFLTYFQNEAQLEKSRLLSDRFSAERPKGSFSTLEIQRTEQGDSAMYLCASSSTRQDEQYFGPGTRLTVT.

The chain recombines TRBV18 with TRBJ2-7, with 15 bases identical to TRBD2. From germline, CDR1 is KGHSH and CDR2 LQKENI. The CDR3 spans 16 residues. Trimming took 3 bases from V and 3 from J; bases not matched to a gene: 3. As DNA, the CDR3 is TGTGCCAGCTCACCGGGACTAGCGGGAGGCGTCTACGAGCAGTACTTC. Translation: CASSPGLAGGVYEQYF. The full variable domain, rest sourced from reference TRBV18 and TRBJ2-7, is NAGVMQNPRHLVRRRGQEARLRCSPMKGHSHVYWYRQLPEEGLKFMVYLQKENIIDESGMPKERFSAEFPKEGPSILRIQQVVRGDSAAYFCASSPGLAGGVYEQYFGPGTRLTVT.

The chain links TRBV24-1 to TRBJ2-3; D is ambiguous. Trimming pared 4 bases from V and 0 bases from J, leaving 7 bases between. Germline lookup yields CDR1 KGHDR and CDR2 SFDVKD. This CDR3 has 14 residues. CDR3 sequence: CATSETASTDTQYF. CDR3 DNA: TGTGCCACCAGTGAAACAGCTAGCACAGATACGCAGTATTTT.

The chain carries TRBV27 and TRBJ1-6; 11 bases match TRBD1. The CDR3 runs to 16 residues. Germline CDR1 and CDR2: MNHEY and SMNVEV (reference sequence). V dropped 10 bases and J dropped 0; count of bases not matched to a gene: 5. The CDR3 reads CATGQGAYSYNSPLHF. The CDR3, as DNA: TGTGCCACCGGACAGGGGGCGTACTCCTATAATTCACCCCTCCACTTT.

This clone was seen a single time. J is TRBJ2-3 and V is TRBV2; TRBD1 might be the D (5 bases). Germline loops: CDR1 SNHLY, CDR2 FYNNEI. The CDR3 contains 16 residues. Trimming stripped 3 bases from V and 2 bases from J, with 15 bases between. This CDR3 reads CASSDWVGVSTDTQYF. The CDR3 region has the DNA TGTGCCAGCAGTGATTGGGTAGGGGTTTCCACAGATACGCAGTATTTT.

The CDR3 protein is CASGLSKEQYF. As DNA, the CDR3 is TGTGCCTCGGGACTTTCAAAAGAGCAGTACTTC. The chain couples TRBV7-9 to TRBJ2-7, with D possibly being TRBD2 (6 bases). V lost 11 bases and J lost 7, with 15 bases in between. Germline CDR1 is SEHNR and CDR2 is FQNEAQ (reference sequence). CDR3 size: 11 residues.

The chain recombines TRBV12-3 or TRBV12-4 with TRBJ1-2; the D gene is possibly TRBD1 (5 bases). The CDR3 is 13 amino acids. Trimming took off 5 bases at V and 3 bases at J, with 10 bases between the two ends. In DNA, the CDR3 is TGTGCCAGCAGTCCCCCAGGGTACTATGGCTACACCTTC. Translation: CASSPPGYYGYTF.

The gene calls are TRBV4-1 and TRBJ1-1; 8 bases line up with TRBD1. CDR1 MGHRA and CDR2 YSYEKL come from the germline V gene. CDR3 size: 14 residues. V gave up 1 base and J gave up 6 bases; unmatched junction bases: 4. CDR3 loop: CASSQGTGRAEAFF. CDR3 DNA sequence: TGCGCCAGCAGCCAAGGGACAGGGCGCGCTGAAGCTTTCTTT.

The chain employs TRBV28 and TRBJ1-5; 9 bases are shared with TRBD1. Germline-derived CDR1 and CDR2 are MDHEN and SYDVKM. V lost 1 base to trimming and J lost 7 bases; unmatched junction nucleotides: 2. This CDR3 spans 14 amino acids. This CDR3 reads CASSLLQGAQPQHF. The CDR3 coding sequence is TGTGCCAGCAGTTTATTACAGGGGGCGCAGCCCCAGCATTTT.

This rearrangement joins TRBV7-2 to TRBJ2-5; tentative D call: TRBD2 (5 bases). CDR3 length equals 15 residues. Germline CDR1 SGHTA, CDR2 FQGNSA. The ends were cut back, 2 bases at V and 5 bases at J, with 15 bases in the middle. CDR3 in amino acids: CASSLRSGHLETQYF. In nucleotides, the CDR3 is TGTGCCAGCAGCTTAAGAAGCGGTCATCTGGAGACCCAGTACTTC.

V usage is TRBV3-1 (or the pseudogene TRBV3-2) and J usage is TRBJ1-2; D might be TRBD1 (5 bases). This CDR3 is 15 amino acids long. V was cut by 3 bases and J by 8 bases, with 19 bases left in between. Germline CDR1 reads LGHDT; CDR2 reads YNNKEL (reference sequence). The CDR3: CASSQVGHTPKGYTF. In DNA form, the CDR3 reads TGTGCCAGCAGCCAGGTTGGACACACCCCTAAAGGCTACACCTTC.

Only a few counts were recorded for this clone. V is TRBV6-6 and J is TRBJ1-1; 7 positions match TRBD1. Germline-derived CDR1 and CDR2 are MNHNY and SVGAGI (reference sequence). This CDR3 contains 16 residues. V lost 2 bases, J lost 5 bases, and 11 bases stayed unmatched. CDR3 coding DNA: TGTGCCAGCAGTTACGGTACGGGACAGCGCCGAACTGAAGCTTTCTTT. Protein: CASSYGTGQRRTEAFF.

The V call is TRBV20-1, the J call TRBJ1-6, with TRBD1 as a possible D gene (6 bases). The CDR3 is made up of 14 amino acids. V was cut by 3 bases and J by 7 bases, with 13 bases left in between. Germline V CDR1 and CDR2: DFQATT, SNEGSKA (reference sequence). CDR3 in DNA: TGCAGTGCTAGTGGGGGCCTAGTCAATTCACCCCTCCACTTT. It specifies CSASGGLVNSPLHF.

This sequence joins TRBV7-6 and TRBJ1-1; no reliable D call. Looked up from germline, CDR1 is SGHVS and CDR2 is FNYEAQ. The CDR3 length is 16 residues. The V and J ends lost 4 bases and 2 bases respectively, with 17 bases between them. The CDR3 nucleotides are TGTGCCAGCAGCTCACTGACTGGATCGGTTAACACTGAAGCTTTCTTT. Its protein product is CASSSLTGSVNTEAFF.

As regards this clone: Different DNA sequences within this sample yield the same CDR3. This chain links TRBV28 with TRBJ2-3; 10 nucleotides match TRBD2. Germline lookup yields CDR1 MDHEN and CDR2 SYDVKM. The CDR3 runs 16 residues. V lost 4 bases to trimming and J lost 1 base; unmatched junction nucleotides: 5. The CDR3 DNA reads TGTGCCAGCAGTTCCCCTAGCGGGAGTCGCACAGATACGCAGTATTTT. It specifies CASSSPSGSRTDTQYF. Drawing the rest from reference TRBV28 and TRBJ2-3, the complete variable domain is DVKVTQSSRYLVKRTGEKVFLECVQDMDHENMFWYRQDPGLGLRLIYFSYDVKMKEKGDIPEGYSVSREKKERFSLILESASTNQTSMYLCASSSPSGSRTDTQYFGPGTRLTVL.

The V and J genes are TRBV19 and TRBJ2-3, with 7 bases lining up with TRBD2. The length of the CDR3 is 16 residues. The ends lost 4 bases at V and 2 bases at J; junction bases unmatched: 9. Germline V lookup: CDR1 LNHDA, CDR2 SQIVND (reference sequence). The chain's CDR3 is CASSTRPLAPTDTQYF. The CDR3 DNA reads as TGTGCCAGTAGTACCAGGCCACTAGCGCCCACAGATACGCAGTATTTT.

V and J are TRBV5-6 and TRBJ2-5, with D hard to call. The CDR3 loop spans 12 amino acids. The V gene lost 4 bases and the J gene lost 3 bases, with 7 bases spanning the gap. Germline-derived CDR1 and CDR2 are SGHDT and YYEEEE. CDR3 protein: CASSPIEETQYF. The CDR3 coding sequence is TGTGCCAGCAGCCCTATTGAAGAGACCCAGTACTTC.